This T cell receptor beta chain was observed in a study of tumor-infiltrating lymphocytes in primary liver carcinoma. Study at large: Maximum tumor diameters ranged from about 4.2 to 11 cm, stage T1-T3 N0M0. General study points: A significantly higher top-250-clone fraction was found in tumors than in blood (p = 0.039). Tumor region pairs outstripped tumor-adjacent and tumor-blood pairs in overlap. Appearing in all five tumor regions was true of only about 7.5-25% of top clones.

A primer matching the constant region was used to make TCR beta cDNA from around 460 ng of total RNA. Sequencing libraries for TCR beta derived from three nested multiplex PCR rounds that used slightly modified ARM-PCR. Running approximately 10 cycles apiece, the first two PCR rounds relied on TRBV1-TRBV30 forward primers together with a C-beta reverse primer. TCRdb re-derived calls from the multiplex PCR reads in MiXCR, one entry per CDR3 protein. The table has approximately 100,000 distinct CDR3 sequences, about 70% seen once; the top ten hold approximately 12%. As to this clonotype: Its matching antigen is unknown. One junction end disagrees with the germline gene, perhaps due to a read error.

From approximately 20-30 mg of unsorted bulk tissue, DNA and RNA were co-extracted together. The length of the CDR3 is 14 residues. The germline gives CDR1 MDHEN, CDR2 SYDVKM. The chain joins TRBV28 to TRBJ2-7; no clear D gene. The sample was liver tumor tissue from sampling region 2. Subset meaning: tumor region T2, inferior pole. This clonotype was obtained from a woman aged 60 to 75 with primary liver carcinoma and hepatitis B virus infection. CDR3 sequence (DNA): TGTGTCAGCAGTACCTGGGTCGGCTCCTACGAGCAGTACTTC. This translates into CVSSTWVGSYEQYF.